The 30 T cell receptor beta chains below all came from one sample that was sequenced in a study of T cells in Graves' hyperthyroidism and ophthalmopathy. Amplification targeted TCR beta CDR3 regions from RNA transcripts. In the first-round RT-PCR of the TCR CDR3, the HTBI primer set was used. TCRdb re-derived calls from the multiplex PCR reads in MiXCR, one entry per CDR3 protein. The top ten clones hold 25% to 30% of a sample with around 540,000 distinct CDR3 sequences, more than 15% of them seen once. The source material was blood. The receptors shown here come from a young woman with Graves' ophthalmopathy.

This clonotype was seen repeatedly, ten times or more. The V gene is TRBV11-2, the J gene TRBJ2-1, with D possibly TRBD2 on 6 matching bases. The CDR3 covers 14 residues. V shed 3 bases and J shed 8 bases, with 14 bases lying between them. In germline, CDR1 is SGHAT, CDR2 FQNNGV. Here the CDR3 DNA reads TGTGCCAGCAGCTTGACGGGAGACCTCTATGAGCAGTTCTTC. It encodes CASSLTGDLYEQFF.

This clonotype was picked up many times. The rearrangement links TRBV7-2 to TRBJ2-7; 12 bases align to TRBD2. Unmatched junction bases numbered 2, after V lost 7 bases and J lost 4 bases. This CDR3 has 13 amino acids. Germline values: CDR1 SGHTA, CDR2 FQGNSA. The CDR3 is CASKLAGGYEQYF. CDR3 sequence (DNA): TGTGCCAGCAAACTAGCGGGAGGTTACGAGCAGTACTTC.

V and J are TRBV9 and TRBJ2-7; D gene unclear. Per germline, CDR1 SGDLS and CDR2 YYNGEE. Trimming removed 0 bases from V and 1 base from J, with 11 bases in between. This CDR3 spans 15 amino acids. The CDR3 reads CASSVEGGFSYEQYF. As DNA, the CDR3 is TGTGCCAGCAGCGTAGAGGGCGGTTTTTCCTACGAGCAGTACTTC.

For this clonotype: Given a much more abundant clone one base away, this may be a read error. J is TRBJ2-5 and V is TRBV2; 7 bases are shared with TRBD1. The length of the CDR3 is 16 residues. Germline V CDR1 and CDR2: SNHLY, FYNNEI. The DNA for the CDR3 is TGTGCCAGCAGAGAAGGGGGCAATCCAGGCGAATGGGGCCAGTACTTC. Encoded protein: CASREGGNPGEWGQYF.

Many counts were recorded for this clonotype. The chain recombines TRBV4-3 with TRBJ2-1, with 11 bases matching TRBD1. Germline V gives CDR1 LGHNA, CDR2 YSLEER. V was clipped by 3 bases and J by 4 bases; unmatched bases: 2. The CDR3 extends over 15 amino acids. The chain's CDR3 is CASSQGQGGYNEQFF. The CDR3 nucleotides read TGCGCCAGCAGCCAGGGACAGGGGGGTTACAATGAGCAGTTCTTC.

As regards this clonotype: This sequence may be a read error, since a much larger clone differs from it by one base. The CDR3 coding sequence is TGTGCCTGCAGTAACAGGGGGCCCCACAATCAGCCCCAGCATTTT. Translating it yields CACSNRGPHNQPQHF. This rearrangement joins TRBV28 to TRBJ1-5; 9 positions agree with TRBD1. Germline-derived CDR1 and CDR2 are MDHEN and SYDVKM. This CDR3 comprises 15 residues.

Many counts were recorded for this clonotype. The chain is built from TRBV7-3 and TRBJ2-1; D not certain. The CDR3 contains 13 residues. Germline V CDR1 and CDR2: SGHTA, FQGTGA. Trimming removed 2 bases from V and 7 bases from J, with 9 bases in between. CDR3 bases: TGTGCCAGCAGCTTATCCACCCGGAATGAGCAGTTCTTC. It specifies CASSLSTRNEQFF.

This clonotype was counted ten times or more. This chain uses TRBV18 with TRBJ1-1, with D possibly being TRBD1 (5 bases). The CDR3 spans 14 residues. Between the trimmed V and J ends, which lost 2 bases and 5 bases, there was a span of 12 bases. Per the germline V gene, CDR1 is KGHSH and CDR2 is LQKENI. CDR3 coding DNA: TGTGCCAGCTCACCAACGACAGATGGGACTGAAGCTTTCTTT. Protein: CASSPTTDGTEAFF.

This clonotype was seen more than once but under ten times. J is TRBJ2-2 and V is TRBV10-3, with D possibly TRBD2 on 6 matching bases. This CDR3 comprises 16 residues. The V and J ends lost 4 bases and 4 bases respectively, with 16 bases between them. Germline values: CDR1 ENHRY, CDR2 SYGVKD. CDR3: CAISGGGVPLTGELFF. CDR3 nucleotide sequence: TGTGCCATCAGTGGAGGAGGGGTCCCCCTCACCGGGGAGCTGTTTTTT.

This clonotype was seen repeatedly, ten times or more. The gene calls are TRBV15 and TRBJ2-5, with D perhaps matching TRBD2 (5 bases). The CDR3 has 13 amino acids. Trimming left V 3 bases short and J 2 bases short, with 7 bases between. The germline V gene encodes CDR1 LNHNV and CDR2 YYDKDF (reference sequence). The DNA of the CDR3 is TGTGCCACCAGCAGGGGAGTTCAAGAGACCCAGTACTTC. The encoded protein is CATSRGVQETQYF. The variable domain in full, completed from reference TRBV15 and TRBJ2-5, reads DAMVIQNPRYQVTQFGKPVTLSCSQTLNHNVMYWYQQKSSQAPKLLFHYYDKDFNNEADTPDNFQSRRPNTSFCFLDIRSPGLGDTAMYLCATSRGVQETQYFGPGTRLLVL.

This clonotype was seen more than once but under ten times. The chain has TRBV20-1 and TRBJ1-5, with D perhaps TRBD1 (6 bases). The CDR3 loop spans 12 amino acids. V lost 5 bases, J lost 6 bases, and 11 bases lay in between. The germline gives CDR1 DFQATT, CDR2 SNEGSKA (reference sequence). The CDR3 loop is CSADQGSQPQHF. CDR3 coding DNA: TGCAGTGCTGATCAGGGGAGTCAGCCCCAGCATTTT.

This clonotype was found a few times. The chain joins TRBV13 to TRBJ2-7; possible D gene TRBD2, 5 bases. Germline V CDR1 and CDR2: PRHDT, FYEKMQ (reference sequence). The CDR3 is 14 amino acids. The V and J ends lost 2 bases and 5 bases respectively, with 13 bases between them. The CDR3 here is CASSLSLGVDEQYF. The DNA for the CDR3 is TGTGCCAGCAGCTTATCGTTGGGAGTTGACGAGCAGTACTTC.

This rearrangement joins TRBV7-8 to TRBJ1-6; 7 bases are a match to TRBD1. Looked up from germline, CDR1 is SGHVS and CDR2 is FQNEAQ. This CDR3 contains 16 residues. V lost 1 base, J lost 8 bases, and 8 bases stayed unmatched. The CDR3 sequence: CASSLVIRGSDSPLHF. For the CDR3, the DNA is TGTGCCAGCAGCTTAGTTATCAGGGGGTCGGATTCACCCCTCCACTTT.

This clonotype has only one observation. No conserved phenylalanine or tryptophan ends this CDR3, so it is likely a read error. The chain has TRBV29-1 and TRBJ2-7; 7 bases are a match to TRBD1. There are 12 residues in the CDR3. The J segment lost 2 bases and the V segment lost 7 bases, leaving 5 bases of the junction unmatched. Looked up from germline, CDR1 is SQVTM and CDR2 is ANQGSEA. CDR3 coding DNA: TGCAGCGCCCGGACAGGCCCCTACGAGCAGTACCTC. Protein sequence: CSARTGPYEQYL.

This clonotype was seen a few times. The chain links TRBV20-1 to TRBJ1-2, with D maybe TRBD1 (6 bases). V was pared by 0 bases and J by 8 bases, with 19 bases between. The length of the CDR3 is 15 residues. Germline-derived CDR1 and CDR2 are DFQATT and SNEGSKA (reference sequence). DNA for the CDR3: TGCAGTGCTAGAGATGAGGTTGGGGACATTCAAGGCTACACCTTC. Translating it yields CSARDEVGDIQGYTF.

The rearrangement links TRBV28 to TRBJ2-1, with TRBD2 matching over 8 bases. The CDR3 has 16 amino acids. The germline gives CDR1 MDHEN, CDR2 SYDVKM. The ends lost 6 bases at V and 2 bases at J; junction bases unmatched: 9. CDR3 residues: CASSLLSGSAYNEQFF. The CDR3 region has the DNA TGTGCCAGCAGCCTCCTCAGCGGGAGCGCCTACAATGAGCAGTTCTTC.

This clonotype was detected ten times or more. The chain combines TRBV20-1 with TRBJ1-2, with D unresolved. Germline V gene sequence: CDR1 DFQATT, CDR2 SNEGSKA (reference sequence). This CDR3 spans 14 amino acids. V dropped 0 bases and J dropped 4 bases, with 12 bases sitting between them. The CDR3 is CSARDGRGVYGYTF. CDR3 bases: TGCAGTGCTAGAGATGGTCGCGGGGTCTATGGCTACACCTTC.

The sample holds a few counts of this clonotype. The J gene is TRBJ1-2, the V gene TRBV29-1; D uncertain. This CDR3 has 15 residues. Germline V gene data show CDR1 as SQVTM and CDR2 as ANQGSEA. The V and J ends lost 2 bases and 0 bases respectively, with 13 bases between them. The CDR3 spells CSVEPRLTANYGYTF. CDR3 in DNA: TGCAGCGTTGAACCACGATTGACCGCTAACTATGGCTACACCTTC. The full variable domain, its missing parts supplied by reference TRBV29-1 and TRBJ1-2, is SAVISQKPSRDICQRGTSLTIQCQVDSQVTMMFWYRQQPGQSLTLIATANQGSEATYESGFVIDKFPISRPNLTFSTLTVSNMSPEDSSIYLCSVEPRLTANYGYTFGSGTRLTVV.

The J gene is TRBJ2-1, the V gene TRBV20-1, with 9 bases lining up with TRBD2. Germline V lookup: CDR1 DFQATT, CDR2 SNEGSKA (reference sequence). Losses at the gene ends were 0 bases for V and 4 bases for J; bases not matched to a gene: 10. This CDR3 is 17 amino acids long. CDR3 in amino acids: CSARDRTTSGLYNEQFF. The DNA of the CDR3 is TGCAGTGCTAGAGATCGTACTACTAGCGGGTTATACAATGAGCAGTTCTTC.

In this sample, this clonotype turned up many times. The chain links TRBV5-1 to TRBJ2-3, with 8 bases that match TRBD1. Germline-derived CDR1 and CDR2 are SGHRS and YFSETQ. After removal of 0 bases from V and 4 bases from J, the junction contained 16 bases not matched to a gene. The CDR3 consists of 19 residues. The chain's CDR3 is CASSLAQGASGFNPDTQYF. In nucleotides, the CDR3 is TGCGCCAGCAGCTTGGCGCAGGGGGCGTCTGGTTTCAACCCAGATACGCAGTATTTT.

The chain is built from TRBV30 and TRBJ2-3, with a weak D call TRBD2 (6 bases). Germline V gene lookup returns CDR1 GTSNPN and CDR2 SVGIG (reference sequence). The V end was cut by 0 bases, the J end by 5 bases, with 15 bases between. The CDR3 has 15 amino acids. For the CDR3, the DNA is TGTGCCTGGAGTGTACTCCCGGGAGAGGTAGATACGCAGTATTTT. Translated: CAWSVLPGEVDTQYF.

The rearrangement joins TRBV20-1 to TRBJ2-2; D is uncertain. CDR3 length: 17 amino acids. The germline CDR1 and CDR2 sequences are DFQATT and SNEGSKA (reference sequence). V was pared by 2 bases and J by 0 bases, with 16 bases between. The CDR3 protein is CSARLHGKVSNTGELFF. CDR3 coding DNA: TGCAGTGCTAGACTCCATGGCAAAGTTTCGAACACCGGGGAGCTGTTTTTT.

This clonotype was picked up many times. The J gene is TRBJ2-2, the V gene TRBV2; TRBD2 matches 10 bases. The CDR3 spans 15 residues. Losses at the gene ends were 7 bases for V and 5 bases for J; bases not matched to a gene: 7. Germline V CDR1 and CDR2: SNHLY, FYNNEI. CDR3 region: CASNEAGGRTGELFF. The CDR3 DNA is TGTGCCAGCAACGAAGCGGGAGGGCGGACCGGGGAGCTGTTTTTT.

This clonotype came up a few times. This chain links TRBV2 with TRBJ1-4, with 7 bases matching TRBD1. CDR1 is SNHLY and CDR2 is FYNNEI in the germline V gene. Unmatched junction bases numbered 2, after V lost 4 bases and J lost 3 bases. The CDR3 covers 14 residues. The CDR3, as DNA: TGTGCCAGCAGTGGAGGGACAGCTAATGAAAAACTGTTTTTT. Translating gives CASSGGTANEKLFF.

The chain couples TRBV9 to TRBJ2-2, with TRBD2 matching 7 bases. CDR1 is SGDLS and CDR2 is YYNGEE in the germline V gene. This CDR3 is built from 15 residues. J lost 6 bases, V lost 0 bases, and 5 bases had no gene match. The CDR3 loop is CASSVGGGSAGELFF. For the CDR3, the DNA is TGTGCCAGCAGCGTAGGAGGCGGGAGCGCCGGGGAGCTGTTTTTT.

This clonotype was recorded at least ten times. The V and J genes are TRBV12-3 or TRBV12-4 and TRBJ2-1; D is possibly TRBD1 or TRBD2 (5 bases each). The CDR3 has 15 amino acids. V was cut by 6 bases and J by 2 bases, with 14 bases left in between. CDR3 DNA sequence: TGTGCCAGCAGCTTTTCCGGGACCCCCTACAATGAGCAGTTCTTC. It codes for CASSFSGTPYNEQFF.

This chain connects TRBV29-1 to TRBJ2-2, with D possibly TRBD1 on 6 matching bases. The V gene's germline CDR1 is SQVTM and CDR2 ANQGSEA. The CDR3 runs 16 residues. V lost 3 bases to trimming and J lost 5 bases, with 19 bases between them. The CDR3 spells CSVEAARDQGTGELFF. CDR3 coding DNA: TGCAGCGTTGAGGCTGCGAGGGACCAGGGGACCGGGGAGCTGTTTTTT.

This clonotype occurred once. CDR3 bases: TGCAGCGTTCTGGCTAGCGGGGGCCATGAGCAGTACTTC. Amino acid sequence: CSVLASGGHEQYF. The chain couples TRBV29-1 to TRBJ2-7; 10 positions match TRBD2. Losses at the gene ends were 5 bases for V and 7 bases for J; bases not matched to a gene: 8. Germline V gene lookup returns CDR1 SQVTM and CDR2 ANQGSEA. This CDR3 comprises 13 residues.

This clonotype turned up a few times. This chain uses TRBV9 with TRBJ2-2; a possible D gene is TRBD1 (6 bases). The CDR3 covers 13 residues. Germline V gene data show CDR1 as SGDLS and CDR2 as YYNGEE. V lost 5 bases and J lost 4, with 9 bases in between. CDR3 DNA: TGTGCCAGCAGATCAGGGGTCACCGGGGAGCTGTTTTTT. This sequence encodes CASRSGVTGELFF. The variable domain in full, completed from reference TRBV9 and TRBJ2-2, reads DSGVTQTPKHLITATGQRVTLRCSPRSGDLSVYWYQQSLDQGLQFLIQYYNGEERAKGNILERFSAQQFPDLHSELNLSSLELGDSALYFCASRSGVTGELFFGEGSRLTVL.

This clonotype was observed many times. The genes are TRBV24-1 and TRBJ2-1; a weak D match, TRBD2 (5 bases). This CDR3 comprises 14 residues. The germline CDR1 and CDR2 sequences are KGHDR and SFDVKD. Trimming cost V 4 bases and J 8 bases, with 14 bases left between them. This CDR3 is CATSDPSRAYEQFF. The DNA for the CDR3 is TGTGCCACCAGTGACCCTAGCCGGGCTTATGAGCAGTTCTTC.